This is a list of T cell receptor beta chains from one sample in a study of T cells after yellow fever vaccination. Each CDR3 protein is one row after TCRdb ran MiXCR on the 5' RACE reads. This repertoire shows more than 350,000 distinct CDR3 sequences, 11% found once; its top ten account for roughly 18%. The material was PBMCs, obtained on the day of the first yellow fever vaccination. The receptor set was obtained from a man aged 18 to 29 who received the YFV17D yellow fever vaccine. Both conserved end residues are part of each CDR3. A D gene is named only where the DNA matches it firmly. Not all rows give a size; the values are once, few, many and, for expanded clones, a class.

j_call v_call d_call clone_size cdr3_nt cdr3_aa
TRBJ2-5 TRBV20-1 NA few TGCAGTGCTAGAGTTCTGGGCGGGCAGGAGACCCAGTACTTC CSARVLGGQETQYF
TRBJ2-7 TRBV11-2 NA many TGTGCCAGCAGCCTCGAATCCTACGAGCAGTACTTC CASSLESYEQYF
TRBJ1-4 TRBV12-3/TRBV12-4 NA NA TGTGCCAGCAGAACCCGGACCGGAAATATGTTTTTT CASRTRTGNMFF
TRBJ1-4 TRBV7-2 TRBD1 NA TGTGCCAGCAGCTCCCAACAGGGGTCTCGTGAAAAACTGTTTTTT CASSSQQGSREKLFF
TRBJ2-2 TRBV5-1 NA many TGCGCCAGCAGCCCCCTATTAAACACCGGGGAGCTGTTTTTT CASSPLLNTGELFF
TRBJ2-1 TRBV20-1 TRBD1 NA TGCAGTGCTAGTTTCCCAGGGGGCAATGAGCAGTTCTTC CSASFPGGNEQFF
TRBJ1-1 TRBV3-1 NA few TGTGCCAGCAGCCAAGGAGTTTTCGGGAACACTGAAGCTTTCTTT CASSQGVFGNTEAFF
TRBJ1-1 TRBV6-5 NA few TGTGCCAGCAGTTACGGAGACAACACTGAAGCTTTCTTT CASSYGDNTEAFF
TRBJ2-1 TRBV29-1 NA few TGCAGCGTTGTTCGGGCTGCAAGGCAGCAGTTCTTC CSVVRAARQQFF
TRBJ2-5 TRBV15 NA NA TGTGCCACCAGCAGAGCAGTCATAGGCAGCGGTGAAGAGACCCAGTACTTC CATSRAVIGSGEETQYF
TRBJ2-5 TRBV12-3/TRBV12-4 NA few TGTGCCAGCAGTCCTCCCGGTGCGCGAGAGACCCAGTACTTC CASSPPGARETQYF
TRBJ1-1 TRBV20-1 NA NA TGCAGTGCTAGAAGTCTTAGCGGACATACAGAAGCTTTCTTT CSARSLSGHTEAFF
TRBJ2-1 TRBV7-9 NA few TGTGCCAGCAGCTTAGATCAGGGAAGAACGTATGAGCAGTTCTTC CASSLDQGRTYEQFF
TRBJ2-7 TRBV5-1 NA NA TGCGCCAGCAGCTTGGCCATTTACGGAAGGTCCTACGAGCAGTACTTC CASSLAIYGRSYEQYF
TRBJ1-1 TRBV19 NA NA TGTGCCAGTAGTATCTATGAACAGGGGAACACTGAAGCTTTCTTT CASSIYEQGNTEAFF
TRBJ1-2 TRBV9 NA NA TGTGCCAGCAGCGTAGATTCCCTTAACTATGGCTACACCTTC CASSVDSLNYGYTF
TRBJ1-6 TRBV4-1 NA NA TGCGCCAGCAGCCAAGAAGGGGGGCTATTAGGTTCACCCCTCCACTTT CASSQEGGLLGSPLHF
TRBJ1-1 TRBV6-6 NA NA TGTGCCAGCAGGTTGCCGGACACTGAAGCTTTCTTT CASRLPDTEAFF
TRBJ2-3 TRBV18 TRBD2 few TGTGCCAGCTCACCAAGGAGCGGGGGGGCAGATACGCAGTATTTT CASSPRSGGADTQYF
TRBJ2-5 TRBV3-1 NA NA TGTGCCAGCAGCCCCCCCGGCCGAGTCGGAGAGACCCAGTACTTC CASSPPGRVGETQYF
TRBJ1-1 TRBV20-1 TRBD1 NA TGCAGTGCGAGACCTACAGGGGGACTTGTTCCCAGCACTGAAGCTTTCTTT CSARPTGGLVPSTEAFF
TRBJ1-5 TRBV5-5 NA NA TGTGCCAGCAGTGTACAGGGACGTCAGCCCCAGCATTTT CASSVQGRQPQHF
TRBJ1-6 TRBV5-1 NA few TGCGCCAGCAGCTCGGTTGGTACTTCACCCCTCCACTTT CASSSVGTSPLHF
TRBJ2-7 TRBV6-2/TRBV6-3 NA NA TGTGCCAGCACCACAGACAACTCCTACGAGCAGTACTTC CASTTDNSYEQYF
TRBJ1-5 TRBV6-2/TRBV6-3 NA NA TGTGCCACCCAAACACAACAGGTTCAGCCCCAGCATTTT CATQTQQVQPQHF
TRBJ1-1 TRBV5-1 NA NA TGCGCCAGCAGCTTTGAGGGGCGGAAAACTGAAGCTTTCTTT CASSFEGRKTEAFF
TRBJ1-2 TRBV7-2 TRBD1 NA TGTGCCAGCAGCCAGGACAGGGGTCAAACTGGCTACACCTTC CASSQDRGQTGYTF
TRBJ2-3 TRBV5-1 TRBD1 NA TGCGCCAGCAGCTGGAAGACAGGGGGCGCGGCAGATACGCAGTATTTT CASSWKTGGAADTQYF
TRBJ2-7 TRBV6-5 NA many TGTGCCAGCAGTTCCCGCGTGGGGGGCTACGAGCAGTACTTC CASSSRVGGYEQYF
TRBJ2-2 TRBV20-1 TRBD2 NA TGCAGTGCTAGGTTACTAGCGCTTAACACCGGGGAGCTGTTTTTT CSARLLALNTGELFF
TRBJ1-6 TRBV12-3/TRBV12-4 NA NA TGTGCCAGCAGTCTCCCGGGGGACAATTCACCCCTCCACTTT CASSLPGDNSPLHF
TRBJ2-3 TRBV12-5 NA few TGTGCTAGTGGCCACGGGGCCCATAGTACCACAGATACGCAGTATTTT CASGHGAHSTTDTQYF
TRBJ1-1 TRBV4-2 NA few TGTGCCAGCAGCCAAGACCAGACCATGAACACTGAAGCTTTCTTT CASSQDQTMNTEAFF
TRBJ2-1 TRBV20-1 TRBD2 few TGCAGTGCCCTGTGGGGGGGCTCCTACAATGAGCAGTTCTTC CSALWGGSYNEQFF
TRBJ1-4 TRBV4-2 NA few TGTGCCAGCAGCCAAGATCCGGGCAGGGATAGTGAAAAACTGTTTTTT CASSQDPGRDSEKLFF
TRBJ1-5 TRBV4-2 NA NA TGTGCCAGCAGCCAAGTTGAGGGTCAACCCCAGCATTTT CASSQVEGQPQHF
TRBJ2-5 TRBV30 TRBD2 few TGTGCCTGGAGTGTTCTCGCGGGGGTACCCAGGGCCCAGTACTTC CAWSVLAGVPRAQYF
TRBJ1-6 TRBV6-5 TRBD1 few TGTGCCAGCAGTTACTACAGGGGGAAGGGTTCACCCCTCCACTTT CASSYYRGKGSPLHF
TRBJ1-1 TRBV11-2 NA few TGTGCCAGCAGCTCACACAGGGCGCCCACTGAAGCTTTCTTT CASSSHRAPTEAFF
TRBJ2-3 TRBV12-3/TRBV12-4 NA NA TGTGCCAGCAGTTTTATCCCCACAGATACGCAGTATTTT CASSFIPTDTQYF
TRBJ2-1 TRBV4-2 TRBD2 few TGTGCCAGCAGCCTCGAGATTCGAGGTAGCGGGAGATACAATGAGCAGTTCTTC CASSLEIRGSGRYNEQFF
TRBJ1-2 TRBV4-3 TRBD1 NA TGCGCCAGCAGCCAAGATTCCGGGACAGGCTATGGCTACACCTTC CASSQDSGTGYGYTF
TRBJ1-1 TRBV28 NA many TGTGCCAGCGCAATAAACCGAGAAGCTTTCTTT CASAINREAFF
TRBJ1-4 TRBV9 TRBD1 NA TGTGCCAGCAGCGTAGTGGGACAGGTGATCCGGGGTGAAAAACTGTTTTTT CASSVVGQVIRGEKLFF
TRBJ2-2 TRBV7-2 TRBD2 few TGTGCCAGCAGCTCAAAGACTAGCGAGGCCGGGGAGCTGTTTTTT CASSSKTSEAGELFF
TRBJ2-3 TRBV9 TRBD1 few TGTGCCAGCAACCCAGGGGGCGTCACAGATACGCAGTATTTT CASNPGGVTDTQYF
TRBJ1-5 TRBV19 TRBD1 many TGTGCCAGTACCGTACAGGGGCCCTACTATAGCAATCAGCCCCAGCATTTT CASTVQGPYYSNQPQHF
TRBJ2-3 TRBV10-2 TRBD1 NA TGCGCCAGCAGTGGAATTGACAGGGGATATCAAGATACGCAGTATTTT CASSGIDRGYQDTQYF
TRBJ2-7 TRBV9 NA NA TGTGCCAGCAGCGTAGGGGGAATTTCCTCCTACGAGCAGTACTTC CASSVGGISSYEQYF
TRBJ2-2 TRBV12-3/TRBV12-4 NA NA TGTGCCAGCAGGTCAGGTGGGGCAAACGCCGTGGAGCTGTTTTTT CASRSGGANAVELFF
TRBJ2-7 TRBV12-3/TRBV12-4 NA few TGTGCCAGCAGCAAGATGTACGAGCAGTACTTC CASSKMYEQYF
TRBJ2-5 TRBV29-1 NA few TGCAGCGTTGAAGACTGGCAAGAAGAGACCCAGTACTTC CSVEDWQEETQYF
TRBJ1-4 TRBV7-2 NA NA TGTGCCAGCAGCTCTCAGGCTGGGGGTAGAAAACTGTTTTTT CASSSQAGGRKLFF